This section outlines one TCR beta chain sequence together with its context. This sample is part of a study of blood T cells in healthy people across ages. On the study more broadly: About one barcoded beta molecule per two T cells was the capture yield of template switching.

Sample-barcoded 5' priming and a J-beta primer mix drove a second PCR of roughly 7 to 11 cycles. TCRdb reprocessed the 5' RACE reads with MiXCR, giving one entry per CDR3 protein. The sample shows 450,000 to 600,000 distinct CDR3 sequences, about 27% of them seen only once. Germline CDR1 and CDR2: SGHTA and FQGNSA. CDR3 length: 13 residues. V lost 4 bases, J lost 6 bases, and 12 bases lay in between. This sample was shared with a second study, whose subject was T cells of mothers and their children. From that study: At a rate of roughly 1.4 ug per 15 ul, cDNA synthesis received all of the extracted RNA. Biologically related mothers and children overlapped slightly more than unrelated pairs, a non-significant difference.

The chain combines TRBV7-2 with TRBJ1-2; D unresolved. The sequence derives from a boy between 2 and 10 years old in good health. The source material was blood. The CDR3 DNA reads TGTGCCAGCAGCTCTATGGTGTTTAATGGCTACACCTTC. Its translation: CASSSMVFNGYTF.